This T cell receptor beta chain was sequenced during a study of T cells in Graves' hyperthyroidism and ophthalmopathy. Based on clinical symptoms, serum thyroxine and TRAb, thyroid ultrasound and orbital computed tomography, diagnoses were reached. V was shortened by 0 bases and J by 8 bases, with 13 bases between the two germline ends. Germline CDR1 reads SQVTM; CDR2 reads ANQGSEA. The length of the CDR3 is 13 residues. RNA transcripts served as the template for amplifying TCR beta CDR3 regions. Primed by the HTBI set, a first-round RT-PCR was run on the TCR CDR3. TCRdb called the multiplex PCR reads again in MiXCR, with one record for every CDR3 protein. The sample records about 640,000 distinct CDR3 sequences, more than 12% being singletons.

What was sequenced was blood. V is TRBV29-1 and J is TRBJ1-2, with D maybe TRBD1 (5 bases). This TCR came from a woman aged 45-59 years with Graves' ophthalmopathy. The CDR3 coding sequence is TGCAGCGTTGAAGATTCGACAGCGGGGGGCTACACCTTC. Residues: CSVEDSTAGGYTF.